A single sample is the source of the 4 T cell receptor beta chains below, sequenced in a study of cytomegalovirus exposure and HLA in healthy donors. A multiplex PCR was run with 60 Vbeta primers and 13 Jbeta primers. Profiled with immunoSEQ multiplex PCR; TCRdb holds only in-frame clones, not every one. This specimen shows fewer than 150,000 clones; the ten leading clones hold 2% to 3%. Sequenced sample: PBMCs. The receptors were gathered from a man aged 40-49 years in good health and CMV-seronegative.

The chain employs TRBV6-4 and TRBJ2-1; 13 bases are shared with TRBD2. Germline lookup yields CDR1 MRHNA and CDR2 SNTAGT. After removal of 4 bases from V and 6 bases from J, the junction contained 0 bases not matched to a gene. CDR3 size: 14 residues. CDR3 in amino acids: CASSGTSGGNEQFF. CDR3 DNA: TGTGCCAGCAGTGGGACTAGCGGGGGCAATGAGCAGTTCTTC.

Of note for this clone: This CDR3 is also generated by other DNA sequences in the sample. This chain joins TRBV18 and TRBJ2-5; 7 nucleotides align to TRBD1. The V gene's germline CDR1 is KGHSH and CDR2 LQKENI. V was clipped by 3 bases and J by 2 bases; unmatched bases: 3. This CDR3 contains 14 residues. CDR3 region: CASSPGTAQETQYF. CDR3 nucleotide sequence: TGTGCCAGCTCACCCGGGACAGCGCAAGAGACCCAGTACTTC.

The chain couples TRBV14 to TRBJ1-6, with no clear D. Trimming took 4 bases from V and 2 from J, leaving 9 bases between them. Per germline, CDR1 SGHDN and CDR2 FVKESK. The CDR3 loop spans 15 amino acids. The CDR3 sequence: CASSPFSPYNSPLHF. The CDR3 DNA reads TGTGCCAGCAGCCCCTTCTCCCCCTATAATTCACCCCTCCACTTT. The variable domain in full, with the rest retrieved from reference TRBV14 and TRBJ1-6, is EAGVTQFPSHSVIEKGQTVTLRCDPISGHDNLYWYRRVMGKEIKFLLHFVKESKQDESGMPNNRFLAERTGGTYSTLKVQPAELEDSGVYFCASSPFSPYNSPLHFGNGTRLTVT.

The chain has TRBV15 and TRBJ2-7, with 12 bases matching TRBD1. CDR3 length: 15 residues. J was trimmed by 6 bases and V by 1 base; bases with no gene match: 4. Looked up from germline, CDR1 is LNHNV and CDR2 is YYDKDF (reference sequence). The CDR3 reads CATSRAGTGGFEQYF. CDR3 sequence (DNA): TGTGCCACCAGCAGAGCCGGGACAGGGGGCTTCGAGCAGTACTTC. Full variable domain (outside the CDR3, taken from reference TRBV15 and TRBJ2-7): DAMVIQNPRYQVTQFGKPVTLSCSQTLNHNVMYWYQQKSSQAPKLLFHYYDKDFNNEADTPDNFQSRRPNTSFCFLDIRSPGLGDTAMYLCATSRAGTGGFEQYFGPGTRLTVT.